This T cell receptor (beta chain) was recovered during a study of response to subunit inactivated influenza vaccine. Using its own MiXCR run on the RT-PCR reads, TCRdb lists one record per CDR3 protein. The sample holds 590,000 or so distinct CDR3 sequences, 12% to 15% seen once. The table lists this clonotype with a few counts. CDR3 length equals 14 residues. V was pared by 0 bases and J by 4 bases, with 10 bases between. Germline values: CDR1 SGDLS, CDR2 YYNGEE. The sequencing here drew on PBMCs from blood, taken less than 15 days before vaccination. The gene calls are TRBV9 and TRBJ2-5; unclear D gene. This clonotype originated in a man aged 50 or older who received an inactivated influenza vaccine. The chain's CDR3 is CASSVDLEGETQYF. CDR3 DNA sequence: TGTGCCAGCAGCGTAGATTTGGAAGGAGAGACCCAGTACTTC.